Reported below is one T cell receptor beta chain. Sequencing targeted TCR beta in blood CD8+ and CD4+ T cells. Under recently defined diagnostic criteria, the patients with Susac syndrome qualified as having definite or probable disease. This entry is derived from a study of CD8 T cells in Susac syndrome. The V gene's germline CDR1 is MGHRA and CDR2 YSYEKL. The V end was cut by 4 bases, the J end by 9 bases, with 19 bases between. This CDR3 is built from 15 residues. Random hexamers primed reverse transcription of 0.5 to 1 ug RNA. An immunoSEQ multiplex PCR generated amplified TCR beta CDR3 products spanning 54 Vbeta and 13 Jbeta. Via MiXCR, TCRdb re-called the immunoSEQ multiplex PCR reads, giving one row per CDR3 protein. The table has about 120,000 distinct CDR3 sequences, about 93% seen once; the top ten hold 0.28%.

The specimen was CD8+ T cells from PBMCs. This sequence originates from a human donor with Susac syndrome. V is TRBV4-1 and J is TRBJ2-1; possibly TRBD2 for D (6 bases). In DNA, the CDR3 is TGCGCCAGCAGCCCATCCGAGGTGGGGGGAGGTGAGCAGTTCTTC. As protein: CASSPSEVGGGEQFF.